Described below is a single T cell receptor beta chain sequence and its context. Germline V gene sequence: CDR1 KGHSH, CDR2 LQKENI. Unmatched junction bases numbered 3, after V lost 2 bases and J lost 5 bases. This CDR3 has 14 residues. The sample belongs to a study of T cell responses to AZD1222 COVID-19 vaccine. Method: immunoSEQ multiplex PCR; TCRdb's copy keeps in-frame clones and lacks some. The sample shows around 180,000 clones, approximately 86% of them seen only once. The chain employs TRBV18 and TRBJ1-1; TRBD1 matches at 9 bases. This material consisted of peripheral blood, taken on day 0 of AZD1222 vaccination. This TCR was recovered from an adult in good health. CDR3 bases: TGTGCCAGCTCACCAGTTGGACAGGGGACTGAAGCTTTCTTT. Its protein product is CASSPVGQGTEAFF.